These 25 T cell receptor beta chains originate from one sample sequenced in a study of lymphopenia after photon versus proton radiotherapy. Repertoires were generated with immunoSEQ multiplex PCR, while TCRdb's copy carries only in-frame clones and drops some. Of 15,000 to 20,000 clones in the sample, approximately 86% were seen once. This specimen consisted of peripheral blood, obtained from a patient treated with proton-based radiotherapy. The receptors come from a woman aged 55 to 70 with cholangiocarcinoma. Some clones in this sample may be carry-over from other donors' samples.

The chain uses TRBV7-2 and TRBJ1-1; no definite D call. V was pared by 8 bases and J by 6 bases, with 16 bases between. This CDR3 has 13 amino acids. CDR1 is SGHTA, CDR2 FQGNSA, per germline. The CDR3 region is CASGSQYTAEAFF. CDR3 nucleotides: TGTGCCAGCGGATCCCAATACACGGCTGAAGCTTTCTTT.

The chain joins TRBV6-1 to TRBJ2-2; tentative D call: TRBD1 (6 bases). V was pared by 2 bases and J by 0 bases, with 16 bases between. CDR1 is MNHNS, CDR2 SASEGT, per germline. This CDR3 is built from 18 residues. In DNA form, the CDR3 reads TGTGCCAGCAGTGAAAGACCCCCGTCAGGGGCGAACACCGGGGAGCTGTTTTTT. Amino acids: CASSERPPSGANTGELFF.

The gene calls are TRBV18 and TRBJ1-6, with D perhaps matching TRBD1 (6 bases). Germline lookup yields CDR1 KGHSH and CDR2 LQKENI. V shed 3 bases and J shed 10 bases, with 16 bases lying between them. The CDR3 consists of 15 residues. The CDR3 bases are TGTGCCAGCTCACCTTCTTCGGGGGCGGACTCACCCCTCCACTTT. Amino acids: CASSPSSGADSPLHF.

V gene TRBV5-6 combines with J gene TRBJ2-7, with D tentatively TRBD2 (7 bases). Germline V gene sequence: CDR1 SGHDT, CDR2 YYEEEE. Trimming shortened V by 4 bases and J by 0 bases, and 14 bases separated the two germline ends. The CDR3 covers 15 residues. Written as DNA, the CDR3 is TGTGCCAGCAGCCCGGGGGGCACCGTCTCCTACGAGCAGTACTTC. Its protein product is CASSPGGTVSYEQYF.

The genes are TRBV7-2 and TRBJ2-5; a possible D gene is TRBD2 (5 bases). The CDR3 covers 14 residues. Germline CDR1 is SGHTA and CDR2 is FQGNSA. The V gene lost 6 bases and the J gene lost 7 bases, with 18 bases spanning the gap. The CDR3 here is CASSSRDPIGTQYF. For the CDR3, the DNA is TGTGCCAGCAGTTCCCGGGATCCCATAGGGACCCAGTACTTC. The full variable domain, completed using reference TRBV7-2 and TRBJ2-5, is GAGVSQSPSNKVTEKGKDVELRCDPISGHTALYWYRQSLGQGLEFLIYFQGNSAPDKSGLPSDRFSAERTGGSVSTLTIQRTQQEDSAVYLCASSSRDPIGTQYFGPGTRLLVL.

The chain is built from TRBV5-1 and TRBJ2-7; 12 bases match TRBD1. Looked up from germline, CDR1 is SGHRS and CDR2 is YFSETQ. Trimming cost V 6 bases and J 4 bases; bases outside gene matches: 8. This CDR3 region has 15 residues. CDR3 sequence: CASNDRDRGPYEQYF. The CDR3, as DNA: TGCGCCAGCAACGACCGGGACAGGGGGCCTTACGAGCAGTACTTC.

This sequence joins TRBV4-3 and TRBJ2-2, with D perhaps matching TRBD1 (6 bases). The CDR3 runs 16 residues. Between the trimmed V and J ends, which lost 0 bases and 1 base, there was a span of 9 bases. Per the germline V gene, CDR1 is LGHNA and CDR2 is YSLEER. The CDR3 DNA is TGCGCCAGCAGCCAAGAAATGGGACAGAACACCGGGGAGCTGTTTTTT. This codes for CASSQEMGQNTGELFF.

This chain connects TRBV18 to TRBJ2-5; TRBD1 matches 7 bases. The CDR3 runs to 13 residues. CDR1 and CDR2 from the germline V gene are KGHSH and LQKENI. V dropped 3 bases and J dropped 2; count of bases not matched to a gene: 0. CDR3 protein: CASSPGQQETQYF. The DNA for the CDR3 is TGTGCCAGCTCACCGGGACAGCAAGAGACCCAGTACTTC. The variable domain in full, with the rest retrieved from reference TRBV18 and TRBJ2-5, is NAGVMQNPRHLVRRRGQEARLRCSPMKGHSHVYWYRQLPEEGLKFMVYLQKENIIDESGMPKERFSAEFPKEGPSILRIQQVVRGDSAAYFCASSPGQQETQYFGPGTRLLVL.

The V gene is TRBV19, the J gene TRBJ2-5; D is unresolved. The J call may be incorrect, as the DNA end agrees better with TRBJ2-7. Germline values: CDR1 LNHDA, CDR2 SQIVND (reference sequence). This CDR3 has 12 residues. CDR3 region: CASSNRGYEQYF. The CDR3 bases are TGTGCCAGTAGTAATCGCGGTTACGAGCAGTACTTC.

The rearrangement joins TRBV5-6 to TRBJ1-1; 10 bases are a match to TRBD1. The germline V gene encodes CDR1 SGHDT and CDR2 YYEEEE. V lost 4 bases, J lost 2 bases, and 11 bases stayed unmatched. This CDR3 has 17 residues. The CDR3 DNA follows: TGTGCCAGCAGCCCAAGCGGGACAGGGGTGGCCAACACTGAAGCTTTCTTT. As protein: CASSPSGTGVANTEAFF. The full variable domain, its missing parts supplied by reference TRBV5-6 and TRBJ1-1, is DAGVTQSPTHLIKTRGQQVTLRCSPKSGHDTVSWYQQALGQGPQFIFQYYEEEERQRGNFPDRFSGHQFPNYSSELNVNALLLGDSALYLCASSPSGTGVANTEAFFGQGTRLTVV.

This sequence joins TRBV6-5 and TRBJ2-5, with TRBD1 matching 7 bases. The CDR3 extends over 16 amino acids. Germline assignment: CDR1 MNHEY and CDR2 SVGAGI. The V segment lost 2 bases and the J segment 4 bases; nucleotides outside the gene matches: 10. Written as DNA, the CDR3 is TGTGCCAGCAGTTACGAGGGCTCCCCAGGGGGAGAGACCCAGTACTTC. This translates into CASSYEGSPGGETQYF.

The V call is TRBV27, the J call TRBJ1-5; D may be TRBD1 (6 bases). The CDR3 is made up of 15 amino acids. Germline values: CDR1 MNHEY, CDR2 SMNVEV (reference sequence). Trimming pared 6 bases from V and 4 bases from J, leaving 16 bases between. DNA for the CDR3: TGTGCCAGCAGCCACAGGTCGGGGGCTAATCAGCCCCAGCATTTT. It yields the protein CASSHRSGANQPQHF.

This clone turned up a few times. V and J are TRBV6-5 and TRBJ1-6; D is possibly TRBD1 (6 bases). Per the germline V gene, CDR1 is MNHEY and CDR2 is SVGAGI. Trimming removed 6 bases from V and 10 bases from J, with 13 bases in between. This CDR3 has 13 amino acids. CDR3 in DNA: TGTGCCAGCAGCTACGAAGGGGGGTCACCCCTCCACTTT. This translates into CASSYEGGSPLHF.

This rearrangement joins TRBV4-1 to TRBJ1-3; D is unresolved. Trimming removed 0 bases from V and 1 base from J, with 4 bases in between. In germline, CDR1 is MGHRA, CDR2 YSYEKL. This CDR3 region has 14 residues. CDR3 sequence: CASSQEWSGNTIYF. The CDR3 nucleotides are TGCGCCAGCAGCCAAGAGTGGTCTGGAAACACCATATATTTT.

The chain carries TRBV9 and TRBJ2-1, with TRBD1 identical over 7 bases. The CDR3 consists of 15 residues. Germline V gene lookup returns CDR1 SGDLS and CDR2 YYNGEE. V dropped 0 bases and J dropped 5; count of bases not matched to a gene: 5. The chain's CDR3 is CASSVVGTDDNEQFF. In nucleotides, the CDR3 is TGTGCCAGCAGCGTAGTGGGGACAGACGACAATGAGCAGTTCTTC.

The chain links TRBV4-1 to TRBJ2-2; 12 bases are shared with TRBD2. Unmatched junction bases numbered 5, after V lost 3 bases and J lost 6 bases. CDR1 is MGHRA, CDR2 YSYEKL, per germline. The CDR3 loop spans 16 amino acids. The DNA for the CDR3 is TGCGCCAGCAGCCACCCAGGACTAGCGGGACCCGGGGAGCTGTTTTTT. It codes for CASSHPGLAGPGELFF.

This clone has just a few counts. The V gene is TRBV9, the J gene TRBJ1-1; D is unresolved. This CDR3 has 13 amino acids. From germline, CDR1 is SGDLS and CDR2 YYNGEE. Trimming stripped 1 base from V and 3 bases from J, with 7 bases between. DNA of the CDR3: TGTGCCAGCAGCGTATCCCCAGACACTGAAGCTTTCTTT. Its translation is CASSVSPDTEAFF.

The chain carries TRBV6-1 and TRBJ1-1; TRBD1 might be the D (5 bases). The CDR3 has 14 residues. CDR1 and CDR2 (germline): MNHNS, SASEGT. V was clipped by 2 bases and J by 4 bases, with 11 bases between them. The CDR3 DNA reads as TGTGCCAGCAGTGAATTAAGGAGGGGCACTGAAGCTTTCTTT. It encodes CASSELRRGTEAFF.

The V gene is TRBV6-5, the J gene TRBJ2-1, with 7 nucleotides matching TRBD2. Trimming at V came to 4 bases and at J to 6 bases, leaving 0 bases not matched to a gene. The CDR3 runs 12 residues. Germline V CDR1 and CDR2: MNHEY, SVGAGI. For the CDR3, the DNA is TGTGCCAGCAGTTCTAGCGGCAATGAGCAGTTCTTC. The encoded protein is CASSSSGNEQFF.

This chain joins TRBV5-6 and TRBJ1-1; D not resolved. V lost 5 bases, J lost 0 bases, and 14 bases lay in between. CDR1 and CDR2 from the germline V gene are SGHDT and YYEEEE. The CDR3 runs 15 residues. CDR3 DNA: TGTGCCAGCAGTCGAGGCCGGACTTTGAACACTGAAGCTTTCTTT. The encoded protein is CASSRGRTLNTEAFF.

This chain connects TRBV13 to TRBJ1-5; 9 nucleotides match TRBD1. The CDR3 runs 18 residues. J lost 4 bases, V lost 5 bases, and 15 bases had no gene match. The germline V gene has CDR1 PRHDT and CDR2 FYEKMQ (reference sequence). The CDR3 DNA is TGTGCCAGCAGCGATCACAGAGGAGGACAGGGGAAAAATCAGCCCCAGCATTTT. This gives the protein CASSDHRGGQGKNQPQHF.

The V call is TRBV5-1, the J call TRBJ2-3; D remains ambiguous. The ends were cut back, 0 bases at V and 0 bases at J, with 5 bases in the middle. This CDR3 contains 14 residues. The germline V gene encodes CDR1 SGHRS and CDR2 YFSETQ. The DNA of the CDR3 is TGCGCCAGCAGCTTGGTGGGCAGCACAGATACGCAGTATTTT. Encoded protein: CASSLVGSTDTQYF.

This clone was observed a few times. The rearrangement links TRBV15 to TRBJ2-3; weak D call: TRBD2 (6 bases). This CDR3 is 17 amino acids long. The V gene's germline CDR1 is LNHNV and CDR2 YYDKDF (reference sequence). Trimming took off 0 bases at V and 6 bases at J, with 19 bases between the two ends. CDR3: CATSRDSGGASGDTQYF. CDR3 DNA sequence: TGTGCCACCAGCAGAGATTCGGGCGGGGCGTCCGGGGATACGCAGTATTTT.

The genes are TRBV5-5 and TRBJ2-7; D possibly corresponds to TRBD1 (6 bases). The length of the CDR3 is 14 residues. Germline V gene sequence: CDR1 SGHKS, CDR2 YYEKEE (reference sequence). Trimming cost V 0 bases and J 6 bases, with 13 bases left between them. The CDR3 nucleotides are TGTGCCAGCAGCTTGGTACAGGGATTTGGCGAGCAGTACTTC. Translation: CASSLVQGFGEQYF.

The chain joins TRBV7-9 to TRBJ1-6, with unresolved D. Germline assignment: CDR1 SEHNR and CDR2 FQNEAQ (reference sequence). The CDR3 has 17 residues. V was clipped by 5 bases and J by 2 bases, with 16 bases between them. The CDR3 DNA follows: TGTGCCAGCAGCCCAAGTACGGCCGCCGCCTATAATTCACCCCTCCACTTT. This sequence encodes CASSPSTAAAYNSPLHF. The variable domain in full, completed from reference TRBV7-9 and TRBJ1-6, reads DTGVSQNPRHKITKRGQNVTFRCDPISEHNRLYWYRQTLGQGPEFLTYFQNEAQLEKSRLLSDRFSAERPKGSFSTLEIQRTEQGDSAMYLCASSPSTAAAYNSPLHFGNGTRLTVT.